The sequence of this TCR beta chain was determined in a study of cytomegalovirus exposure and HLA in healthy donors. The germline V gene encodes CDR1 SGHNT and CDR2 YYREEE (reference sequence). V was trimmed by 2 bases and J by 5 bases, leaving 4 bases between them. CDR3 length: 11 amino acids. 13 Jbeta primers and 60 Vbeta primers were used for the PCR. Profiling relied on immunoSEQ multiplex PCR, and the TCRdb table lists in-frame clones only, not all of them. In all, the sample yields some 150,000 clones. This chain connects TRBV5-4 to TRBJ2-5; D unresolved. The sequence derives from a woman between 18 and 29 years old in good health and CMV-seronegative. Source material: PBMCs. In DNA, the CDR3 is TGTGCCAGCAGCTTATATGAGACCCAGTACTTC. This encodes CASSLYETQYF.